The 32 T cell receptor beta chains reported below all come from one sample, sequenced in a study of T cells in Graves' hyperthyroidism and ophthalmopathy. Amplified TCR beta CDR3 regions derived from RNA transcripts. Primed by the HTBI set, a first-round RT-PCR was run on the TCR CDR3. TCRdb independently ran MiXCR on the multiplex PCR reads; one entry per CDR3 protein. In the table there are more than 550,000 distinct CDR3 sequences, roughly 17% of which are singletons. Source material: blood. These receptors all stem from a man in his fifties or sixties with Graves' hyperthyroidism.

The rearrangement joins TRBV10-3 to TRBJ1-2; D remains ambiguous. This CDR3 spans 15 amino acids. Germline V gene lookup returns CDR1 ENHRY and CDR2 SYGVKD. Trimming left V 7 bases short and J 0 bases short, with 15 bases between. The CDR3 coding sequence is TGTGCCATCACTCCAGGTGGAAGGACTAACTATGGCTACACCTTC. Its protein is CAITPGGRTNYGYTF.

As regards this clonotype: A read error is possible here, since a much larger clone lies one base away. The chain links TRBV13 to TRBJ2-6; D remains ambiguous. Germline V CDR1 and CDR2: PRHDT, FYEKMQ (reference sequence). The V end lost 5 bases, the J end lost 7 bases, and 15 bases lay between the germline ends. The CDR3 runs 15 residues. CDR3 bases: TGTGCCAGCAGCCCCAGGTTGATTCGAGCCAACGTCCTGACTTTC. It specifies CASSPRLIRANVLTF.

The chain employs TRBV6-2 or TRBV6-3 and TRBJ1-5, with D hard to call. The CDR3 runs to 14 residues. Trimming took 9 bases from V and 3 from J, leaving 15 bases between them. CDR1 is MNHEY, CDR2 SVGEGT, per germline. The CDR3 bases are TGTGCCAGTTCAACGGTCGGTTCCAATCAGCCCCAGCATTTT. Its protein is CASSTVGSNQPQHF.

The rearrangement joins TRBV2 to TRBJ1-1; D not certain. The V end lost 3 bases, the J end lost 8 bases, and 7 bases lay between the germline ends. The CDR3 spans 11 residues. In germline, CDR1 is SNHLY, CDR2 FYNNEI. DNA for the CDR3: TGTGCCAGCAGTGACGGGCTAGAAGCTTTCTTT. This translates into CASSDGLEAFF. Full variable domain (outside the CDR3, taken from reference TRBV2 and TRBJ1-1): EPEVTQTPSHQVTQMGQEVILRCVPISNHLYFYWYRQILGQKVEFLVSFYNNEISEKSEIFDDQFSVERPDGSNFTLKIRSTKLEDSAMYFCASSDGLEAFFGQGTRLTVV.

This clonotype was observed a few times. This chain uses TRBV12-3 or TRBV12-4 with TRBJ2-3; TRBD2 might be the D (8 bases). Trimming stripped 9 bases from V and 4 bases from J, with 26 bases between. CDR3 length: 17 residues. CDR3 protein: CASGVSLFSGTADTQYF. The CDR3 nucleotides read TGTGCCAGTGGGGTGTCGTTATTTAGCGGGACAGCAGATACGCAGTATTTT.

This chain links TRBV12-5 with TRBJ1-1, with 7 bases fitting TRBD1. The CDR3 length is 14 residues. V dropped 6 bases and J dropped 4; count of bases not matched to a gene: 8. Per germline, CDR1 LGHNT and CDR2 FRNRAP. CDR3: CASGWGDSGTEAFF. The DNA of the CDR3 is TGTGCTAGTGGCTGGGGGGACAGTGGCACTGAAGCTTTCTTT.

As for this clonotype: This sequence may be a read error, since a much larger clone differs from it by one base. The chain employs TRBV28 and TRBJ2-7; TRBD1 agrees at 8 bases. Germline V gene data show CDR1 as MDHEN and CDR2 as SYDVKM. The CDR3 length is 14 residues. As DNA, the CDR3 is TGTGCCAGCAGTTTGGACAGGGTTTCCTACGAGCGGTACTTC. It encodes CASSLDRVSYERYF. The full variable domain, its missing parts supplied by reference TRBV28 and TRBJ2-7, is DVKVTQSSRYLVKRTGEKVFLECVQDMDHENMFWYRQDPGLGLRLIYFSYDVKMKEKGDIPEGYSVSREKKERFSLILESASTNQTSMYLCASSLDRVSYERYFGPGTRLTVT.

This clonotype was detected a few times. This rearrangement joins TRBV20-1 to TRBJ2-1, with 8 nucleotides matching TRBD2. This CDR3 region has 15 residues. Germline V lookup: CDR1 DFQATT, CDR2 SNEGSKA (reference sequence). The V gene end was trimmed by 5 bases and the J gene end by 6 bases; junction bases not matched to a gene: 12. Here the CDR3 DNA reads TGCAGTGCTGCACCGGGACTAGGGTTTCTCAATGAGCAGTTCTTC. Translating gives CSAAPGLGFLNEQFF.

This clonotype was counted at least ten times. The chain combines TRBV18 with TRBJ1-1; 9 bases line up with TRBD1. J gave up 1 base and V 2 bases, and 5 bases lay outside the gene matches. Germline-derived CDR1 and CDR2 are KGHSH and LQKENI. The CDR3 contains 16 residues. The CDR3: CASSPSLDRGNTEAFF. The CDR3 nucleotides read TGTGCCAGCTCACCATCCTTGGACAGGGGGAACACTGAAGCTTTCTTT.

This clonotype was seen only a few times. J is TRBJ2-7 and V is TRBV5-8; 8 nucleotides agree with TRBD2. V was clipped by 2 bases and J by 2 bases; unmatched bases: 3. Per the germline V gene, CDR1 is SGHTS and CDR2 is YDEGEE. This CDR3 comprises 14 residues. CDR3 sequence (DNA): TGTGCCAGCAGCTTTAGCGGGGCTCCCTACGAGCAGTACTTC. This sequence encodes CASSFSGAPYEQYF.

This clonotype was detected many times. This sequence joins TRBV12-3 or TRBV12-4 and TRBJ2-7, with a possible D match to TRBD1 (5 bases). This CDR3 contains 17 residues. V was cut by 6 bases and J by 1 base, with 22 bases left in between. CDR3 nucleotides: TGTGCCAGCAGGTTTAGAAGTGGGGCTTACTTTTCCTACGAGCAGTACTTC. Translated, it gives CASRFRSGAYFSYEQYF.

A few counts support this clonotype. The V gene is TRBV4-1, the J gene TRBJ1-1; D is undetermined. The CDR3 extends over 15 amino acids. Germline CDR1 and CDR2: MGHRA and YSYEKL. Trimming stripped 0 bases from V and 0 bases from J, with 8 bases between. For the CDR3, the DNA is TGCGCCAGCAGCCAAGATCCTCGGATGAACACTGAAGCTTTCTTT. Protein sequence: CASSQDPRMNTEAFF.

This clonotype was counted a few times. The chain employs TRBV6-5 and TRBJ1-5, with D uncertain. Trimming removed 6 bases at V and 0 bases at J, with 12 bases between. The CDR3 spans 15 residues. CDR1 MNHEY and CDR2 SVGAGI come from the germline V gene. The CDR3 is CASSILPDSNQPQHF. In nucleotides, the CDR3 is TGTGCCAGCAGCATACTCCCTGATAGCAATCAGCCCCAGCATTTT.

The CDR3 sequence: CASSLSLGQPQHF. DNA of the CDR3: TGTGCCAGCAGTTTATCGCTGGGTCAGCCCCAGCATTTT. This sequence joins TRBV27 and TRBJ1-5; D not resolved. Trimming removed 0 bases at V and 6 bases at J, with 6 bases between. Germline V CDR1 and CDR2: MNHEY, SMNVEV (reference sequence). This CDR3 spans 13 amino acids.

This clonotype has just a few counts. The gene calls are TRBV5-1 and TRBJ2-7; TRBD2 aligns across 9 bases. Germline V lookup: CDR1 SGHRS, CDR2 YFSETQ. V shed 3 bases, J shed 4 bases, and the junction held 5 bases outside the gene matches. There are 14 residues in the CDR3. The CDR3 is CASSSSSGKYEQYF. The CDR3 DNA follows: TGCGCCAGCAGCTCCTCTAGCGGGAAATACGAGCAGTACTTC.

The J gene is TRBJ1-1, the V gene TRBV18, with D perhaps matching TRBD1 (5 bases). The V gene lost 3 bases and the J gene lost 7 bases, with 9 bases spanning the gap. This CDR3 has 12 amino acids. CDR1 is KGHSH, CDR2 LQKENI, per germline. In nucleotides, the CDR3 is TGTGCCAGCTCACCCTTGACAGATGAAGCTTTCTTT. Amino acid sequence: CASSPLTDEAFF.

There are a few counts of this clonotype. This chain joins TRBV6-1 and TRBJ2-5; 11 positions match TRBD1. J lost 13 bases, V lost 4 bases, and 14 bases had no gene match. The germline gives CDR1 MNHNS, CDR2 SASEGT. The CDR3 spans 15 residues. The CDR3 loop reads CASSGGTGGLAGVYF. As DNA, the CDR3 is TGTGCCAGCAGTGGCGGGACAGGGGGTTTAGCGGGAGTGTACTTC.

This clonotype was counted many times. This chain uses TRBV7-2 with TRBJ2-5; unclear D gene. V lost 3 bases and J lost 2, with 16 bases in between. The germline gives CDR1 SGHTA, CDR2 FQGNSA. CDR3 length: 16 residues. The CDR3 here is CASSFPGRVPQETQYF. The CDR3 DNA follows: TGTGCCAGCAGCTTCCCCGGCCGCGTCCCACAAGAGACCCAGTACTTC. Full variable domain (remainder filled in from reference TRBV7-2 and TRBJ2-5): GAGVSQSPSNKVTEKGKDVELRCDPISGHTALYWYRQSLGQGLEFLIYFQGNSAPDKSGLPSDRFSAERTGGSVSTLTIQRTQQEDSAVYLCASSFPGRVPQETQYFGPGTRLLVL.

The CDR3 DNA is TGTGCCAGCAGCTTAGGCCCAGCGGTCGATGAGCAGTTCTTC. This codes for CASSLGPAVDEQFF. This sequence joins TRBV7-2 and TRBJ2-1, with D tentatively TRBD2 (5 bases). CDR1 SGHTA and CDR2 FQGNSA come from the germline V gene. The V end lost 1 base, the J end lost 8 bases, and 12 bases lay between the germline ends. CDR3 length equals 14 residues.

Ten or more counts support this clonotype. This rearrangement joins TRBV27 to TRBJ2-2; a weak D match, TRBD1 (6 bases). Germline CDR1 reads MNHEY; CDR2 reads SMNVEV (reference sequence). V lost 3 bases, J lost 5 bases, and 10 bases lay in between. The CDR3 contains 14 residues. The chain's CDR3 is CASSFSRGTGELFF. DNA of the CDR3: TGTGCCAGCAGTTTTTCTAGGGGGACCGGGGAGCTGTTTTTT.

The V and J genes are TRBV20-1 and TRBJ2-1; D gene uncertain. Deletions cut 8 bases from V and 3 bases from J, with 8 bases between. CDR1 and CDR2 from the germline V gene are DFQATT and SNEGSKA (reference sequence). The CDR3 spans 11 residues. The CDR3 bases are TGCAGTACTCAGGACTACAATGAGCAGTTCTTC. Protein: CSTQDYNEQFF.

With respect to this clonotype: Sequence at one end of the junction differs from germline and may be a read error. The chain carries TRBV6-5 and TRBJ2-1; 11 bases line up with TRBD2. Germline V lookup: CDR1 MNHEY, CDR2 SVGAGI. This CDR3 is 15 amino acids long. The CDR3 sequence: CASSSGTSGYDEQFF. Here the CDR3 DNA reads TGTGCCAGCAGTTCCGGGACTAGCGGCTACGATGAGCAGTTCTTC.

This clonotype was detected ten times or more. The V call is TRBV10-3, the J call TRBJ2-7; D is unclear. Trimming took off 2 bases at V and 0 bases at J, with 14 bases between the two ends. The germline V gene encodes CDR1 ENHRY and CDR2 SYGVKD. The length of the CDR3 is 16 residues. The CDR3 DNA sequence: TGTGCCATCAGTGAGAGCCTGATGGTTAACTCCTACGAGCAGTACTTC. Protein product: CAISESLMVNSYEQYF.

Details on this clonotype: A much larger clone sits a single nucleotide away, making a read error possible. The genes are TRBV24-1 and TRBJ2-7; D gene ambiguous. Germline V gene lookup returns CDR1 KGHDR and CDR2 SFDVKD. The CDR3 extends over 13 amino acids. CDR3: CATSHEHSYERYF. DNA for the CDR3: TGTGCCACCAGTCACGAACACTCCTACGAGCGGTACTTC.

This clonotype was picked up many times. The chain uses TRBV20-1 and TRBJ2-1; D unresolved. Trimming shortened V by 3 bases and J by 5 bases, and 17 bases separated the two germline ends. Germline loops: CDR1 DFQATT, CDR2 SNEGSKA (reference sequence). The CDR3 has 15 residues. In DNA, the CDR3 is TGCAGTGCTAGGGGTAGCAACCAGGTTGACAATGAGCAGTTCTTC. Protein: CSARGSNQVDNEQFF.

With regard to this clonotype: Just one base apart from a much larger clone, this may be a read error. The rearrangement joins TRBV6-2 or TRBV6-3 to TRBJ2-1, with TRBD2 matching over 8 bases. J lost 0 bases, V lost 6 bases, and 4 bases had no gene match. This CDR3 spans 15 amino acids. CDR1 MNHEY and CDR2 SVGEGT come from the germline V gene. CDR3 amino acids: CASRGSGISYNEQFF. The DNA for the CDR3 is TGTGCCAGCAGAGGTAGCGGGATCTCCTACAATGAGCAGTTCTTC.

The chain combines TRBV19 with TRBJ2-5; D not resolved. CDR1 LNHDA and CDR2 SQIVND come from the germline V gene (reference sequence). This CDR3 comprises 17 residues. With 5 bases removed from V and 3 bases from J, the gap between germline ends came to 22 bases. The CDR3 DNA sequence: TGTGCCAGTAGTCGTGAGTGGGTTCGATGGGCAGAAGAGACCCAGTACTTC. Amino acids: CASSREWVRWAEETQYF.

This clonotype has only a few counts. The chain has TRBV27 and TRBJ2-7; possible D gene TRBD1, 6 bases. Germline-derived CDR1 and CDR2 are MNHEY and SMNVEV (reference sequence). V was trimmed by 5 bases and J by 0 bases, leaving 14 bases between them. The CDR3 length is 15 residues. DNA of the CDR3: TGTGCCAGCAGTACAAGAGACAGGTACTCCTACGAGCAGTACTTC. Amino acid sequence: CASSTRDRYSYEQYF.

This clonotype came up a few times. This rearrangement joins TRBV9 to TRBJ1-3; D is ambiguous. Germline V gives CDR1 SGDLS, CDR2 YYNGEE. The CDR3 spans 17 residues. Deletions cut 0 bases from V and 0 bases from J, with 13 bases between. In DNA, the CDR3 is TGTGCCAGCAGCGTAGATCCAGGCATATACTCTGGAAACACCATATATTTT. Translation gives CASSVDPGIYSGNTIYF.

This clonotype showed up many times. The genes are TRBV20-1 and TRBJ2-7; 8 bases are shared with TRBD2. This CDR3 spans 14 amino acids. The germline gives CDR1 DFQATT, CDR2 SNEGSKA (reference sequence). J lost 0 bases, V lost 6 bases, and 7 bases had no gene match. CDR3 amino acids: CSASSGTSSYEQYF. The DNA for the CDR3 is TGCAGTGCATCGTCCGGGACTAGCTCCTACGAGCAGTACTTC.

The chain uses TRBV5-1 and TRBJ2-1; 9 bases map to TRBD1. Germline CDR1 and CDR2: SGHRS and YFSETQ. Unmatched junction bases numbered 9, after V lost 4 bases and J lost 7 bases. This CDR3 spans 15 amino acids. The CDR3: CASSPGTGIANEQFF. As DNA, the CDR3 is TGCGCCAGCAGCCCCGGGACAGGGATAGCAAATGAGCAGTTCTTC.

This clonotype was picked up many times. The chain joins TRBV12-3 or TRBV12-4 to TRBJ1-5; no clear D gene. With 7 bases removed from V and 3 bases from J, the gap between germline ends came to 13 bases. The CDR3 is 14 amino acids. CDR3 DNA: TGTGCCAGCAACGATAAAAGTTTCAATCAGCCCCAGCATTTT. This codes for CASNDKSFNQPQHF.